These 22 T cell receptor beta chains were sequenced from one sample in a study of immune evolution from preneoplasia to lung adenocarcinoma. Measured with immunoSEQ multiplex PCR; TCRdb has only the in-frame clones, and not every one. Counted here are 15,000 or so clones, 85% occurring once; the ten biggest clones make up approximately 2.9%. Sequencing was carried out using FFPE lung adenocarcinoma in situ tissue. The receptors were gathered from a donor older than 65 with lung adenocarcinoma.

The rearrangement uses TRBV7-2 and TRBJ2-3; 7 bases are a match to TRBD1. Germline CDR1 is SGHTA and CDR2 is FQGNSA. Losses at the gene ends were 6 bases for V and 4 bases for J; bases not matched to a gene: 7. The CDR3 extends over 14 amino acids. This chain's CDR3 is CASRDMTGPDTQYF. CDR3 bases: TGTGCCAGCAGAGATATGACAGGGCCAGATACGCAGTATTTT.

The chain carries TRBV7-9 and TRBJ2-1; D not certain. In germline, CDR1 is SEHNR, CDR2 FQNEAQ (reference sequence). The length of the CDR3 is 14 residues. The germline V and J ends were trimmed by 5 bases and 5 bases, with 13 bases remaining between them. Written as DNA, the CDR3 is TGTGCCAGCAGCCCGTCCGGGTACGACAATGAGCAGTTCTTC. Translating it yields CASSPSGYDNEQFF. Combining the CDR3 with reference TRBV7-9 and TRBJ2-1 gives the whole variable domain DTGVSQNPRHKITKRGQNVTFRCDPISEHNRLYWYRQTLGQGPEFLTYFQNEAQLEKSRLLSDRFSAERPKGSFSTLEIQRTEQGDSAMYLCASSPSGYDNEQFFGPGTRLTVL.

This clone was observed a single time. The chain couples TRBV29-1 to TRBJ1-2; D unresolved. The V end was cut by 3 bases, the J end by 6 bases, with 14 bases between. Germline assignment: CDR1 SQVTM and CDR2 ANQGSEA. The CDR3 contains 13 residues. The CDR3 loop reads CSVEWEGSDGYTF. Here the CDR3 DNA reads TGCAGCGTTGAGTGGGAGGGTTCCGATGGCTACACCTTC.

The chain is built from TRBV7-2 and TRBJ2-2; D remains ambiguous. The CDR3 is 14 amino acids. Germline assignment: CDR1 SGHTA and CDR2 FQGNSA. V lost 4 bases to trimming and J lost 2 bases, with 8 bases between them. CDR3 coding DNA: TGTGCCAGCAGCTCTAAGACAAACACCGGGGAGCTGTTTTTT. It codes for CASSSKTNTGELFF.

The V call is TRBV6-1, the J call TRBJ2-7; D call uncertain. Germline V gene data show CDR1 as MNHNS and CDR2 as SASEGT. The length of the CDR3 is 13 residues. The ends were cut back, 1 base at V and 6 bases at J, with 10 bases in the middle. As DNA, the CDR3 is TGTGCCAGCAGTGAAGAGTTGGAAGGCGAGCAGTACTTC. Residues: CASSEELEGEQYF.

This chain joins TRBV27 and TRBJ1-5, with 7 bases lining up with TRBD1. This CDR3 comprises 15 residues. With V trimmed by 6 bases and J by 2 bases, 7 bases remained unmatched. Looked up from germline, CDR1 is MNHEY and CDR2 is SMNVEV (reference sequence). CDR3 loop: CASRAGTAGNQPQHF. Written as DNA, the CDR3 is TGTGCCAGCAGGGCAGGGACAGCAGGCAATCAGCCCCAGCATTTT.

The chain recombines TRBV23-1 with TRBJ2-3, with D possibly being TRBD1 (5 bases). TRBV23-1 is annotated as an ORF whose role is uncertain. Trimming took 5 bases from V and 6 from J, leaving 12 bases between them. This CDR3 spans 13 amino acids. Written as DNA, the CDR3 is TGCGCCAGCAGTGCCAGGGTTGCGGATACGCAGTATTTT. It yields the protein CASSARVADTQYF.

This clone was picked up a small number of times. The rearrangement joins TRBV7-9 to TRBJ2-5; D is uncertain. Germline-derived CDR1 and CDR2 are SEHNR and FQNEAQ (reference sequence). The CDR3 contains 13 residues. Trimming took off 5 bases at V and 7 bases at J, with 14 bases between the two ends. CDR3 residues: CASSRDRLGTQYF. The CDR3 region has the DNA TGTGCCAGCAGCAGAGACCGATTGGGGACCCAGTACTTC. The full variable domain, rest sourced from reference TRBV7-9 and TRBJ2-5, is DTGVSQNPRHKITKRGQNVTFRCDPISEHNRLYWYRQTLGQGPEFLTYFQNEAQLEKSRLLSDRFSAERPKGSFSTLEIQRTEQGDSAMYLCASSRDRLGTQYFGPGTRLLVL.

The gene calls are TRBV9 and TRBJ2-7; no reliable D call. Trimming took off 3 bases at V and 5 bases at J, with 15 bases between the two ends. Germline V CDR1 and CDR2: SGDLS, YYNGEE. The CDR3 runs 14 residues. This chain's CDR3 is CASSALSESHEQYF. CDR3 sequence (DNA): TGTGCCAGCAGCGCCCTCTCGGAGTCCCACGAGCAGTACTTC.

The rearrangement uses TRBV28 and TRBJ2-5; no firm D call. This CDR3 spans 14 amino acids. The V end lost 4 bases, the J end lost 5 bases, and 14 bases lay between the germline ends. The germline V gene encodes CDR1 MDHEN and CDR2 SYDVKM. The CDR3 nucleotides are TGTGCCAGCAGTTCCCCAAACGAGCCCGAGACCCAGTACTTC. Protein product: CASSSPNEPETQYF.

DNA of the CDR3: TGCGCCAGCAGCCAGTATCCACAGAACACCGGGGAGCTGTTTTTT. It encodes CASSQYPQNTGELFF. The chain couples TRBV4-3 to TRBJ2-2; no definite D call. The V gene's germline CDR1 is LGHNA and CDR2 YSLEER. The CDR3 totals 15 residues. The germline V and J ends were trimmed by 3 bases and 1 base, with 9 bases remaining between them.

The genes are TRBV28 and TRBJ2-1, with 9 nucleotides matching TRBD1. CDR1 MDHEN and CDR2 SYDVKM come from the germline V gene. The ends lost 10 bases at V and 4 bases at J; junction bases unmatched: 8. The CDR3 runs to 14 residues. The chain's CDR3 is CAITGTGSYNEQFF. In DNA form, the CDR3 reads TGTGCCATAACCGGGACAGGGAGTTACAATGAGCAGTTCTTC.

V is TRBV5-6 and J is TRBJ1-2; the match to TRBD1 covers 11 bases. The junction had 6 bases not matched to a gene; V was cut back by 2 bases and J by 9 bases. The length of the CDR3 is 14 residues. Per the germline V gene, CDR1 is SGHDT and CDR2 is YYEEEE. The CDR3 DNA reads as TGTGCCAGCAGCTTAGGACAGGGGGCTTTGAGCTACACCTTC. Amino acids: CASSLGQGALSYTF.

V and J are TRBV4-2 and TRBJ2-3, with D perhaps matching TRBD1 or TRBD2 (5 bases each). V gave up 4 bases and J gave up 0 bases, with 11 bases separating them. The CDR3 sequence is 15 residues long. CDR1 is LGHNA and CDR2 is YNFKEQ in the germline V gene. This CDR3 is CASSRRDVSTDTQYF. The CDR3 DNA sequence: TGTGCCAGCAGCCGACGGGACGTAAGCACAGATACGCAGTATTTT.

This rearrangement joins TRBV23-1 to TRBJ2-5; D is unclear. TRBV23-1 counts as an open reading frame of uncertain function. Trimming cost V 3 bases and J 2 bases, with 7 bases left between them. The length of the CDR3 is 13 residues. CDR3 sequence reads: CASSQRHQETQYF. For the CDR3, the DNA is TGCGCCAGCAGTCAGAGGCATCAAGAGACCCAGTACTTC.

The chain has TRBV28 and TRBJ2-7; 8 bases are shared with TRBD1. The CDR3 extends over 15 amino acids. The germline V gene has CDR1 MDHEN and CDR2 SYDVKM. The V segment lost 3 bases and the J segment 2 bases; nucleotides outside the gene matches: 6. CDR3 in DNA: TGTGCCAGCAGTTTGGGGCAGGGGGCCCCCTACGAGCAGTACTTC. Translating it yields CASSLGQGAPYEQYF.

The rearrangement links TRBV4-3 to TRBJ1-2, with D unclear. The CDR3 has 14 residues. Trimming pared 1 base from V and 0 bases from J, leaving 6 bases between. Germline-derived CDR1 and CDR2 are LGHNA and YSLEER. The CDR3, as DNA: TGCGCCAGCAGCCAAGGTTCCTCTAACTATGGCTACACCTTC. It specifies CASSQGSSNYGYTF.

V is TRBV9 and J is TRBJ1-4; TRBD1 matches 8 bases. V was clipped by 3 bases and J by 8 bases; unmatched bases: 9. This CDR3 has 15 amino acids. Germline CDR1 and CDR2: SGDLS and YYNGEE. In DNA, the CDR3 is TGTGCCAGCAGCGCCCCGGGACAGGTGAACGAAAAACTGTTTTTT. This translates into CASSAPGQVNEKLFF.

The rearrangement uses TRBV28 and TRBJ2-7; D gene unclear. Germline CDR1 and CDR2: MDHEN and SYDVKM. The V and J ends lost 6 bases and 2 bases respectively, with 11 bases between them. CDR3 length: 13 residues. The CDR3 DNA follows: TGTGCCAGCAGGACCCAAGAAGCCTACGAGCAGTACTTC. Its translation: CASRTQEAYEQYF.

The chain recombines TRBV27 with TRBJ2-7; 13 bases are shared with TRBD2. This CDR3 is built from 15 residues. V dropped 5 bases and J dropped 2; count of bases not matched to a gene: 3. The germline V gene has CDR1 MNHEY and CDR2 SMNVEV (reference sequence). The CDR3 DNA reads as TGTGCCAGCAGTCCGGGACTAGCGGGGACCTACGAGCAGTACTTC. Residues: CASSPGLAGTYEQYF.

The V gene is TRBV6-1, the J gene TRBJ2-7; 8 bases match TRBD1. CDR1 is MNHNS and CDR2 is SASEGT in the germline V gene. This CDR3 contains 13 residues. J gave up 2 bases and V 7 bases, and 4 bases lay outside the gene matches. This CDR3 is CASKQGVAYEQYF. As DNA, the CDR3 is TGTGCCAGCAAACAGGGGGTGGCCTACGAGCAGTACTTC.

V usage is TRBV5-5 and J usage is TRBJ2-5; 7 positions match TRBD1. This CDR3 is built from 14 residues. After removal of 4 bases from V and 0 bases from J, the junction contained 3 bases not matched to a gene. Per the germline V gene, CDR1 is SGHKS and CDR2 is YYEKEE (reference sequence). In DNA, the CDR3 is TGTGCCAGCAGCAGGGGACAGAACCAAGAGACCCAGTACTTC. This encodes CASSRGQNQETQYF. The whole variable domain, remainder taken from reference TRBV5-5 and TRBJ2-5, is DAGVTQSPTHLIKTRGQQVTLRCSPISGHKSVSWYQQVLGQGPQFIFQYYEKEERGRGNFPDRFSARQFPNYSSELNVNALLLGDSALYLCASSRGQNQETQYFGPGTRLLVL.